This T cell receptor beta chain was retrieved from a study of blood T cell repertoires in COVID-19. On the study more broadly: Some COVID-19 samples were acute and others convalescent; all came from the United States, Italy and Spain. T cells, B-cell-depleted T cells, or PBMCs supplied cDNA or gDNA.

In germline, CDR1 is SGHNT, CDR2 YENEEA. This CDR3 has 14 amino acids. Germline trimming cut 4 bases from V and 6 bases from J; bases unmatched to any gene: 6. In the study's own analysis: Researchers report that nucleated cell counts were estimated from reference gene primer amplification. Here immunoSEQ multiplex PCR was the method, and the copy in TCRdb shows in-frame clones only, minus some. V and J calls and clone size follow that table, whereas D and trimming were derived from the DNA. Of about 40,000 clones in the sample, about 90% were seen once. This clonotype originated in a woman older than 75 with acute or convalescent COVID-19. The chain joins TRBV11-3 to TRBJ1-1; 9 bases align to TRBD1. Material for sequencing was peripheral blood. The CDR3: CASSSGQGPAEAFF. CDR3 DNA: TGTGCCAGCAGCTCCGGACAGGGGCCCGCTGAAGCTTTCTTT.